This entry lists 25 T cell receptor beta chains sequenced from one sample in a study of regulatory T cells in long-lasting Graves disease. CDR3-region Arm-PCR and iRepertoire HTBI primers produced the TCR beta libraries. TCRdb used MiXCR to reprocess the multiplex PCR reads, holding one entry per CDR3 protein. The repertoire holds about 660,000 distinct CDR3 sequences, with about 32% as singletons. Time point indicated: persistent/refractory GD, antithyroid drugs over 5 years with positive TRAb. There was RNA extracted from PBMCs, and the TCR library was made from it. Source: peripheral blood mononuclear cells (PBMCs), taken when the disease was refractory, from a patient treated with antithyroid drugs. The receptors shown here come from a female donor with Graves disease.

The chain links TRBV29-1 to TRBJ2-5, with 7 bases lining up with TRBD2. Germline trimming cut 7 bases from V and 1 base from J; bases unmatched to any gene: 3. This CDR3 contains 12 residues. Germline V lookup: CDR1 SQVTM, CDR2 ANQGSEA. CDR3 sequence: CSGGGPQETQYF. The CDR3 nucleotides read TGCAGCGGGGGGGGACCCCAAGAGACCCAGTACTTC.

The CDR3 nucleotides are TGTGCCAGCAGTTTCGAGCCGTGGTACACTGAAGCTTTCTTT. Its translation: CASSFEPWYTEAFF. The chain uses TRBV12-3 or TRBV12-4 and TRBJ1-1, with D unresolved. This CDR3 region has 14 residues. V shed 3 bases and J shed 3 bases, with 11 bases lying between them.

This chain connects TRBV11-2 to TRBJ2-1; 8 bases map to TRBD2. The germline gives CDR1 SGHAT, CDR2 FQNNGV. J lost 0 bases, V lost 3 bases, and 7 bases had no gene match. The CDR3 spans 17 residues. The CDR3, as DNA: TGTGCCAGCAGCTTGATTACTAGCGGACTCTCCTACAATGAGCAGTTCTTC. It is translated as CASSLITSGLSYNEQFF.

This clonotype was seen ten or more times. The chain carries TRBV2 and TRBJ2-7, with D hard to call. The CDR3 consists of 11 residues. CDR1 and CDR2 from the germline V gene are SNHLY and FYNNEI. The ends were cut back, 5 bases at V and 3 bases at J, with 5 bases in the middle. The CDR3 DNA reads TGTGCCAGCAGTCCTCACTACGAGCAGTACTTC. It yields the protein CASSPHYEQYF.

A word on this clonotype: A read error is the likely source, as a far larger clone sits one nucleotide away. CDR3 nucleotides: TGTGCCAGCAGTTTCCAGCGGGATGCCGGGGAGCTGTTTTTT. Translated, it gives CASSFQRDAGELFF. The chain links TRBV6-2 or TRBV6-3 to TRBJ2-2, with 7 bases fitting TRBD2. There are 14 residues in the CDR3. Trimming took 4 bases from V and 6 from J; bases not matched to a gene: 5. In germline, CDR1 is MNHEY, CDR2 SVGEGT.

The genes are TRBV3-1 and TRBJ1-4; D may be TRBD1 (6 bases). Germline CDR1 reads LGHDT; CDR2 reads YNNKEL (reference sequence). CDR3 length: 15 amino acids. With 0 bases removed from V and 3 bases from J, the gap between germline ends came to 8 bases. The CDR3 DNA is TGTGCCAGCAGCCAAGAGGGGGCGTCTAATGAAAAACTGTTTTTT. Protein: CASSQEGASNEKLFF.

CDR3 nucleotides: TGTGCCAGCAGTTTAACGCGGGAGCCCCACGGGCAGTACTTC. This gives the protein CASSLTREPHGQYF. The chain is built from TRBV12-3 or TRBV12-4 and TRBJ2-7, with TRBD2 matching over 7 bases. This CDR3 comprises 14 residues. V shed 2 bases and J 9 bases; nucleotides not matched to a gene: 10.

This clonotype was detected many times. The chain links TRBV6-5 to TRBJ1-2; D might be TRBD1 (6 bases). Trimming stripped 0 bases from V and 4 bases from J, with 9 bases between. The germline V gene has CDR1 MNHEY and CDR2 SVGAGI. The CDR3 consists of 14 residues. Here the CDR3 reads CASSYSTGTYGYTF. DNA for the CDR3: TGTGCCAGCAGTTACTCGACAGGAACCTATGGCTACACCTTC.

This clonotype was counted at least ten times. The genes are TRBV6-1 and TRBJ2-7; 9 bases align to TRBD1. The CDR3 is 15 residues long. Germline CDR1 reads MNHNS; CDR2 reads SASEGT. V shed 5 bases, J shed 3 bases, and the junction held 8 bases outside the gene matches. The CDR3 coding sequence is TGTGCCAGCAGTAATCCGGGACAGGGAAACTACGAGCAGTACTTC. Its translation: CASSNPGQGNYEQYF.

This clonotype was counted between two and nine times. The V and J genes are TRBV5-6 and TRBJ1-1; TRBD1 aligns across 9 bases. CDR1 is SGHDT and CDR2 is YYEEEE in the germline V gene. CDR3 length: 15 residues. The V and J ends lost 4 bases and 2 bases, in that order; junction bases with no gene match: 6. The CDR3 region is CASSRGQGPNTEAFF. In DNA form, the CDR3 reads TGTGCCAGCAGCCGGGGACAGGGCCCAAACACTGAAGCTTTCTTT.

This chain connects TRBV6-1 to TRBJ1-3; D is perhaps TRBD1 (6 bases). V was pared by 5 bases and J by 3 bases, with 8 bases between. Looked up from germline, CDR1 is MNHNS and CDR2 is SASEGT. The CDR3 loop spans 13 amino acids. CDR3 bases: TGTGCCAGCAGTCGGGACATTGGAAACACCATATATTTT. This codes for CASSRDIGNTIYF.

This clonotype was counted between two and nine times. The chain joins TRBV18 to TRBJ1-1; D unclear. V was clipped by 1 base and J by 2 bases, with 11 bases between them. Germline loops: CDR1 KGHSH, CDR2 LQKENI. This CDR3 is built from 15 residues. CDR3 loop: CASSPLGRSNTEAFF. The DNA for the CDR3 is TGTGCCAGCTCACCACTCGGGCGGAGTAACACTGAAGCTTTCTTT.

The chain recombines TRBV19 with TRBJ2-5, with TRBD2 matching over 13 bases. Germline V gene sequence: CDR1 LNHDA, CDR2 SQIVND (reference sequence). This CDR3 is built from 17 residues. J was trimmed by 0 bases and V by 6 bases; bases with no gene match: 7. CDR3: CASSAGTSGMYQETQYF. Here the CDR3 DNA reads TGTGCCAGTAGCGCCGGGACTAGCGGGATGTACCAAGAGACCCAGTACTTC.

The V call is TRBV19, the J call TRBJ2-5; weak D call: TRBD1 (5 bases). The CDR3 is 11 residues long. Trimming removed 3 bases at V and 7 bases at J, with 6 bases between. Germline V lookup: CDR1 LNHDA, CDR2 SQIVND (reference sequence). The CDR3 loop reads CASSIRGTQYF. The CDR3 DNA reads TGTGCCAGTAGTATTAGGGGGACCCAGTACTTC.

This clonotype was seen a few times. CDR3 protein: CASSMDEEQPQHF. CDR3 sequence (DNA): TGTGCCAGTAGTATGGATGAGGAGCAGCCCCAGCATTTT. The chain is built from TRBV19 and TRBJ1-5; no definite D call. The CDR3 contains 13 residues. The germline gives CDR1 LNHDA, CDR2 SQIVND (reference sequence). The V gene lost 3 bases and the J gene lost 7 bases, with 10 bases spanning the gap. The whole variable domain, filled in from reference TRBV19 and TRBJ1-5, reads DGGITQSPKYLFRKEGQNVTLSCEQNLNHDAMYWYRQDPGQGLRLIYYSQIVNDFQKGDIAEGYSVSREKKESFPLTVTSAQKNPTAFYLCASSMDEEQPQHFGDGTRLSIL.

This clonotype was counted a single time. The V call is TRBV6-1, the J call TRBJ1-5; D is unresolved. V lost 7 bases, J lost 6 bases, and 4 bases lay in between. The CDR3 spans 10 residues. Germline V lookup: CDR1 MNHNS, CDR2 SASEGT. CDR3 loop: CASNTQPQHF. CDR3 sequence (DNA): TGTGCCAGCAATACTCAGCCCCAGCATTTT.

V is TRBV6-1 and J is TRBJ2-7; D perhaps matches TRBD2 (5 bases). The CDR3 is 16 residues long. Trimming removed 2 bases at V and 1 base at J, with 15 bases between. Germline V gives CDR1 MNHNS, CDR2 SASEGT. CDR3 sequence: CASSEMFTERSYEQYF. The CDR3 DNA reads as TGTGCCAGCAGTGAAATGTTCACGGAGCGGTCCTACGAGCAGTACTTC.

The V call is TRBV9, the J call TRBJ2-5, with 8 nucleotides matching TRBD2. The V gene's germline CDR1 is SGDLS and CDR2 YYNGEE. Trimming removed 0 bases from V and 3 bases from J; junction bases left unmatched: 7. The CDR3 covers 16 residues. CDR3: CASSVASGSNKETQYF. In DNA, the CDR3 is TGTGCCAGCAGCGTAGCAAGCGGGAGTAACAAAGAGACCCAGTACTTC.

This chain connects TRBV28 to TRBJ2-3, with 7 bases that match TRBD1. Germline V gene data show CDR1 as MDHEN and CDR2 as SYDVKM. The CDR3 sequence is 14 residues long. V lost 5 bases, J lost 4 bases, and 6 bases stayed unmatched. The CDR3 bases are TGTGCCAGCAGTCCAGGGGGATCGGCAGATACGCAGTATTTT. This codes for CASSPGGSADTQYF.

This clonotype was seen repeatedly, ten times or more. The chain recombines TRBV2 with TRBJ1-2; TRBD1 might be the D (5 bases). Trimming pared 2 bases from V and 8 bases from J, leaving 9 bases between. This CDR3 has 12 residues. In germline, CDR1 is SNHLY, CDR2 FYNNEI. The CDR3 region has the DNA TGTGCCAGCAGTGAATGGGGGAACGGCTACACCTTC. Translation gives CASSEWGNGYTF.

The chain couples TRBV5-4 to TRBJ2-5; D ambiguous. The V end was cut by 1 base, the J end by 4 bases, with 8 bases between. The CDR3 spans 13 residues. The germline V gene encodes CDR1 SGHNT and CDR2 YYREEE (reference sequence). The CDR3 is CASSLRNRETQYF. CDR3 bases: TGTGCCAGCAGCTTGCGGAACCGAGAGACCCAGTACTTC.

In regard to this clonotype: This may be a read error, as it is one base from a much larger clone. V gene TRBV6-1 combines with J gene TRBJ1-4, with 8 bases aligning to TRBD1. The CDR3 extends over 15 amino acids. Germline V gene sequence: CDR1 MNHNS, CDR2 SASEGT. The CDR3 reads CASSAADRAVEKLVF. In DNA form, the CDR3 reads TGTGCCAGCAGTGCCGCGGACAGGGCGGTCGAAAAACTGGTTTTT.

This clonotype was seen more than once but under ten times. The rearrangement uses TRBV7-9 and TRBJ2-7; 9 bases map to TRBD1. Germline V gives CDR1 SEHNR, CDR2 FQNEAQ (reference sequence). The ends lost 5 bases at V and 4 bases at J; junction bases unmatched: 9. The CDR3 totals 15 residues. This CDR3 reads CASSLGQGKFYEQYF. The CDR3 nucleotides are TGTGCCAGCAGCCTGGGACAGGGAAAGTTTTACGAGCAGTACTTC.

This clonotype was observed a handful of times. The chain links TRBV6-1 to TRBJ1-1, with TRBD1 as a possible D gene (5 bases). The germline gives CDR1 MNHNS, CDR2 SASEGT. Trimming removed 6 bases from V and 6 bases from J, with 11 bases in between. The CDR3 length is 12 residues. CDR3 DNA: TGTGCCAGCAGAGGCGACAGTTCTGAAGCTTTCTTT. It specifies CASRGDSSEAFF.

On this clonotype itself: The junction and the germline gene differ at one end; a read error may be behind it. The chain is built from TRBV19 and TRBJ1-4; TRBD1 matches 7 bases. The CDR3 has 14 amino acids. Germline V gene sequence: CDR1 LNHDA, CDR2 SQIVND (reference sequence). In DNA, the CDR3 is TGTGCCAGTAAGGTGCAGGGGGTTAATGAAAGACTGTTTTTT. Amino acids: CASKVQGVNERLFF.